This T cell receptor (beta chain) was retrieved from a study of blood T cell repertoires in COVID-19. About the study: The United States, Italy and Spain supplied acute and convalescent COVID-19 samples. The analysed material was cDNA or gDNA that came from T cells, B-cell-depleted T cells, or PBMCs.

Method: immunoSEQ multiplex PCR; TCRdb's copy keeps in-frame clones and lacks some. The top ten hold 1.5% of the sample, which has 200,000 to 250,000 clones, around 90% seen once. Germline assignment: CDR1 SGHRS and CDR2 YFSETQ. V was clipped by 7 bases and J by 7 bases; unmatched bases: 2. This CDR3 spans 13 amino acids. This chain uses TRBV5-1 with TRBJ1-6, with 10 bases aligning to TRBD1. Material for sequencing was peripheral blood. This TCR was recovered from a man between 18 and 29 years old with active or convalescent COVID-19. The DNA for the CDR3 is TGCGCCAGCGGGGACAGGGGAAATTCACCCCTCCACTTT. Translating gives CASGDRGNSPLHF.